The text below deals with one T cell receptor (beta chain). No cognate antigen has been identified for it. Base qualities are not provided; no much larger clone lies one nucleotide away. V loses 4 bases at its end and J loses 7 bases; junction bases beyond the gene matches: 5. Looking up the germline V gene yields CDR1 MNHEY and CDR2 SVGAGI. The CDR3 has 14 amino acids, counting the end cysteine and phenylalanine. The read is trimmed to its CDR3 DNA, 42 bases read in frame from base 1. This specimen comes from a study of blood T cell repertoires in COVID-19 (TCRdb year 2020). The study in broad terms: Samples from collaborators originated in the United States, Italy and Spain and spanned both the acute and convalescent phases of COVID-19. Sample metadata almost always included a de-identified subject ID, COVID-19 status, age in years and sex. The dataset comprised deeply sampled blood TCRbeta repertoires from subjects exposed to, actively infected with, or recovered from COVID-19. The repertoires were released in a freely available public database meant as a resource for research on the immune response to SARS-CoV-2. Where HLA class I and class II types were available, the types were taken from metadata supplied by the sample provider, not from assay-based typing. The samples were drawn from two sources: the first 160 participants of the ongoing ImmuneRACE study, and fewer than 1,500 subjects contributed by 6 global collaborators. The material from the prospective study consisted of cDNA or gDNA derived from T cells, B-cell-depleted T cells, or PBMCs. The study at large found these results: The amount of clinical and demographic metadata varied by source and participant and was provided uncurated.

Whole blood was collected in K2EDTA tubes by collaborating institutions according to the institutions' own protocols. For TCRbeta analysis, collaborators shipped samples in one of three forms: frozen whole blood, isolated PBMCs, or DNA extracted from either of those sample types. The immunoSEQ Assay, a bias-controlled multiplex PCR, was used to amplify TCRbeta CDR3 regions from genomic DNA. On the study's bioinformatics: Within the assay, amplification of reference gene primers was used to estimate how many nucleated cells each sample contained. To quantify the absolute abundance of each unique TCRbeta CDR3 rearrangement, sequence reads were collapsed and filtered. For each sample, productive Simpson clonality was calculated as the square root of Simpson's diversity index over productive rearrangements. TCRdb holds this immuneACCESS table with in-frame rearrangements only. Some clones are missing; in checked studies, unresolved V genes explain under half, and the rest has no known cause. V, J and clone size are taken as reported in that table, and D and trimming were inferred from the DNA itself. For this sample there are 140,000 or so clones; 80% to 90% appear just once. The top ten clones comprise over 0.85% of the sample.

Material: peripheral blood. The chain is assembled from TRBV6-5 and TRBJ2-1; the junction holds 9 bases that match TRBD1. This TCR was recovered from a woman in her fifties or sixties with acute or convalescent COVID-19. The sequenced DNA: TGTGCCAGCAGTTCCGGGACAGGGTGGAATGAGCAGTTCTTC. Its product reads: CASSSGTGWNEQFF.